These T cell receptor beta chains were read from a single sample in a study of blood T cell repertoires in COVID-19. Data came from immunoSEQ multiplex PCR; TCRdb stores just in-frame clones and leaves some out. This sample has some 22,000 clones, with 80% to 90% found just once. Source material: peripheral blood. Source of these receptors: a human donor with active COVID-19. The donor label of this sample is uncertain. CDR3s include the opening cysteine and the closing phenylalanine or tryptophan. A D gene is named only where the DNA matches it firmly. Size values are once, few and many counts, or a class for expanded clones, and some rows have none.

d_call	v_call	j_call	clone_size	cdr3_aa	cdr3_nt
NA	TRBV28	TRBJ1-5	NA	CASSLSGGAHQPQHF	TGTGCCAGCAGTTTATCCGGGGGGGCCCATCAGCCCCAGCATTTT
NA	TRBV7-2	TRBJ2-7	NA	CASSFSRFSSSYEQYF	TGTGCCAGCAGCTTTAGTCGGTTCTCGAGCTCCTACGAGCAGTACTTC
NA	TRBV6-6	TRBJ1-5	NA	CASTLGEGNQPQHF	TGTGCCAGCACCCTGGGGGAGGGCAATCAGCCCCAGCATTTT
NA	TRBV5-1	TRBJ2-1	few	CASSLAAGNEQFF	TGCGCCAGCAGCTTGGCCGCCGGGAATGAGCAGTTCTTC
TRBD1	TRBV18	TRBJ1-1	NA	CASSPGQGNTEAFF	TGTGCCAGCTCACCAGGACAGGGGAACACTGAAGCTTTCTTT
TRBD1	TRBV7-6	TRBJ2-7	NA	CASSLVGQVTKVGYEQYF	TGTGCCAGCAGCTTAGTAGGACAGGTCACGAAGGTCGGCTACGAGCAGTACTTC
TRBD2	TRBV28	TRBJ2-1	NA	CASSLVAPSGEQFF	TGTGCCAGCAGTTTAGTTGCGCCTAGCGGTGAGCAGTTCTTC
TRBD1	TRBV6-5	TRBJ1-5	NA	CAGKGTGSNQPQHF	TGTGCCGGAAAGGGGACAGGTAGCAATCAGCCCCAGCATTTT
TRBD1	TRBV5-5	TRBJ1-3	NA	CASSLQGHSGNTIYF	TGTGCCAGCAGCCTACAGGGGCACTCTGGAAACACCATATATTTT
NA	TRBV7-2	TRBJ1-5	NA	CASSVDLNQPQHF	TGTGCCAGCAGCGTAGACTTAAATCAGCCCCAGCATTTT
NA	TRBV6-2/TRBV6-3	TRBJ2-3	NA	CASSYTEGLTDTQYF	TGTGCCAGCAGTTACACTGAGGGTCTGACAGATACGCAGTATTTT
NA	TRBV4-3	TRBJ2-2	NA	CATRGGVNTGELFF	TGCGCCACCCGCGGCGGGGTGAACACCGGGGAGCTGTTTTTT